Listed below are T cell receptor beta chains from one sample, sequenced in a study of blood T cells in healthy people across ages. TCRdb re-called the 5' RACE reads with MiXCR, one entry per CDR3 protein. Of approximately 810,000 distinct CDR3 sequences listed, around 28% are singletons. What was sequenced was blood. Source of these receptors: a woman aged 80 or older in good health. Each CDR3 is given with its conserved first and last residue. A D gene is named only where the DNA matches it firmly. Size tells how often a clone was seen (once, few, many) or the class of an expanded clone, and some rows leave it out.

j_call d_call clone_size v_call cdr3_nt cdr3_aa
TRBJ1-2 - few TRBV29-1 - CSVTDRGFYGCTF
TRBJ2-7 - - TRBV7-8 TGTGTCAGCAGCTTAAAGCGCGAGCAGTACTTC CVSSLKREQYF
TRBJ1-2 - - TRBV5-1 TGCGCCAGCAAGGAACCGGGGTCGGACTATGGCTACACCTTC CASKEPGSDYGYTF
TRBJ2-5 TRBD1 many TRBV6-5 TGTGCCAGCAGTCAATGGGGACAGAACCAAGAGACCCAGTACTTC CASSQWGQNQETQYF
TRBJ2-2 TRBD1 few TRBV7-2 TGTGCCAGCAGCCTTAGGCCGGGACAGGGTCAGACCACCGGGGAGCTGTTTTTT CASSLRPGQGQTTGELFF
TRBJ1-1 - many TRBV20-1 TGCAGTGCTAGGCCTCGGGGAGACACTGAAGCTTTCTTT CSARPRGDTEAFF
TRBJ2-7 TRBD1 - TRBV5-1 TGCGCCAGCAGCTTGGACGCCAGGGGGCTCTACGAGCAGTACTTC CASSLDARGLYEQYF
TRBJ2-3 - - TRBV12-3/TRBV12-4 TGTGCCAGCGGAGTGAGAGCAGATACGCAGTATTTT CASGVRADTQYF
TRBJ2-1 TRBD2 few TRBV6-4 TGTGCCAGCAGTGACTCGAGGAGCGGGGGGTGGGATGAGCAGTTCTTC CASSDSRSGGWDEQFF
TRBJ2-3 TRBD2 many TRBV27 TGTGCCAGCAGGCCACAGGGACTAGTCGATACGCAGTATTTT CASRPQGLVDTQYF